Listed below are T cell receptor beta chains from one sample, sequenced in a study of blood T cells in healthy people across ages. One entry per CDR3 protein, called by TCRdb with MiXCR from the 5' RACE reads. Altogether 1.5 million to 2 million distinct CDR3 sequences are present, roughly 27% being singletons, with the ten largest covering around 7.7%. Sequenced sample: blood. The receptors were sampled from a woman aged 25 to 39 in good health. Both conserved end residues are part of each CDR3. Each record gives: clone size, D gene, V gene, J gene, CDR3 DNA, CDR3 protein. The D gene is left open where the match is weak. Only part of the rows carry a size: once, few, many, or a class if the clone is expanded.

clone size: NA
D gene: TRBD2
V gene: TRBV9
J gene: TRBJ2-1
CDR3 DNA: TGTGCCAGCAGCGTAATCGGGGGGGCCTACAATGAGCAGTTCTTC
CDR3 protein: CASSVIGGAYNEQFF

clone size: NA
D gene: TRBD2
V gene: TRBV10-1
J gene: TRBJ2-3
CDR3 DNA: TGCGCCAGCAGTGATCCAGCGGGGGAAGTGGATACGCAGTATTTT
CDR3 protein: CASSDPAGEVDTQYF

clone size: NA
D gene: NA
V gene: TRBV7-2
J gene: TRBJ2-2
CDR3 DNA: TGTGCCAGCAGCTCCAGACTAGGGAACACCGGGGAGCTGTTTTTT
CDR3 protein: CASSSRLGNTGELFF

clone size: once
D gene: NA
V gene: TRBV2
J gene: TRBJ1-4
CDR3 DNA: TGTGCCAGCAGTGTGCAGTCGGCTAATGAAAAACTGTTTTTT
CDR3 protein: CASSVQSANEKLFF

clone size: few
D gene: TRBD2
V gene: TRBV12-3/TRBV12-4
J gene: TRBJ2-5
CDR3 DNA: TGTGCCAGCAGGATAGCGGGAGGGGGAAGAGAGACCCAGTACTTC
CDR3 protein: CASRIAGGGRETQYF

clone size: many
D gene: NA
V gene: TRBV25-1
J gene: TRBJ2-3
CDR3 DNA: TGTGCCAGCAGAGGTCTCTACACAGATACGCAGTATTTT
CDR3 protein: CASRGLYTDTQYF

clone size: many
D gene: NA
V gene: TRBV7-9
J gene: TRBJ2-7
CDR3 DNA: TGTGCCAGCAGCAACCGGGACTTCTACGAGCAGTACTTC
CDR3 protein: CASSNRDFYEQYF

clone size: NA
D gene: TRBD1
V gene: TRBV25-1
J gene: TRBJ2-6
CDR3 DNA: TGTGCCAGCAGTGAGGGACAGGGGGCGCTGGGGGCCAACGTCCTGACTTTC
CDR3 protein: CASSEGQGALGANVLTF

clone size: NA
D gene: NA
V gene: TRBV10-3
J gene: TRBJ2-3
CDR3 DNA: TGTGCCATCGGTCAGGGGCAGGGTACGCAGTATTTT
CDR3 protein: CAIGQGQGTQYF

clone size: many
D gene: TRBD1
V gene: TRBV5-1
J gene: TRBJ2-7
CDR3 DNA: TGCGCCAGCAGCCCGGGTACGAGGACAGGGTACGAGCAGTACTTC
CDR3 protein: CASSPGTRTGYEQYF

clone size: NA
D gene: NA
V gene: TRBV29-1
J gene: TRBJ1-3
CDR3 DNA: TGCAGCGGAAGGTCCGGAAACACCATATATTTT
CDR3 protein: CSGRSGNTIYF

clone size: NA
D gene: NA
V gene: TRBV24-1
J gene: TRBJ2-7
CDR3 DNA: TGTGCCACCAGTGATATATCATCCAACCTGGGCGCCTACGAGCAGTACTTC
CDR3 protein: CATSDISSNLGAYEQYF

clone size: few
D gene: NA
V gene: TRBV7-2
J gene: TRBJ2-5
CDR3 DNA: TGTGCCAGCGCCAACGGCCCCGGGGAGACCCAGTACTTC
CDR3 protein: CASANGPGETQYF

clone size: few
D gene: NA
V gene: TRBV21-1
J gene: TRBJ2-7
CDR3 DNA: TGTGCCGTCTGGCAGGGATACGAGCAGTACTTC
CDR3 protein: CAVWQGYEQYF

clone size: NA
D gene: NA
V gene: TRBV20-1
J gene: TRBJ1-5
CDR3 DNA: TGCAGTGCCCGGGAGGGGGGGCCCCAGCATTTT
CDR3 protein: CSAREGGPQHF

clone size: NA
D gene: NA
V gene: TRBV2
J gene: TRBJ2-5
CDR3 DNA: TGTGCCAGCAGGCAGGAGTTGGGGGAGACCCAGTACTTC
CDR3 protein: CASRQELGETQYF

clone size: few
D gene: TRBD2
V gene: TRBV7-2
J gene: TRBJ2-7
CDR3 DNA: TGTGCCAGCAGCCGAAACGGAGGGACTAGCGGTCCTGAACGGTACTTC
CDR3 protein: CASSRNGGTSGPERYF

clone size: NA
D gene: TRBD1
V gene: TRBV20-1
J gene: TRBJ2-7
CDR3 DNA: TGCGGTGCTAGGGACAGGATACACTACGAGCAGTACTTC
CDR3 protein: CGARDRIHYEQYF

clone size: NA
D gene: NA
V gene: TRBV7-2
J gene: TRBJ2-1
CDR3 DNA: TGTGCCAGCAGCTTATCTGTGGGATCCTACAATGAGCAGTTCTTC
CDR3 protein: CASSLSVGSYNEQFF

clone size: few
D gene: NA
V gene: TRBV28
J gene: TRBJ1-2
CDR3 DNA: TGTGCCAGCAGTTTTAACGAGAACGGCTACACCTTC
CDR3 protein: CASSFNENGYTF

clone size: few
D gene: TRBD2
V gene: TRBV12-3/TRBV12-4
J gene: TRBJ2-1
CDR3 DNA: TGTGCCAGCAGTGCCTCCGGGACTAGCGGGAGCGAGCAGTTCTTC
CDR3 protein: CASSASGTSGSEQFF

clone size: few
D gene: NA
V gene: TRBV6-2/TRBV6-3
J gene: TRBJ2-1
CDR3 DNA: TGTGCCAGCAGCTGGGGATTAGGCTACAACAATGAGCAGTTCTTC
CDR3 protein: CASSWGLGYNNEQFF

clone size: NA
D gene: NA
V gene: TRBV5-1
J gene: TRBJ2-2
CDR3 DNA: TGCGCCAGCAGCTACGACGGGAACACCGGGGAGCTGTTTTTT
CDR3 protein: CASSYDGNTGELFF

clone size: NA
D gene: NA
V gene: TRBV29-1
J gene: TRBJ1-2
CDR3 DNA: TGCAGCGTTGTAGGCGCGGAGCCAGGCTACACCTTC
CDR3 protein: CSVVGAEPGYTF

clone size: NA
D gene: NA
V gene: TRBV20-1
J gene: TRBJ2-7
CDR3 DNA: TGCAGTGCTAGAGACCCATTGGCAGGGACCAGTGACGAGCAGTACTTC
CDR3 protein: CSARDPLAGTSDEQYF

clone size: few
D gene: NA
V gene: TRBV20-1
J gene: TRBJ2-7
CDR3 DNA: TGCAGTGCTAGAGAACAGCCTCTATACGAGCAGTACTTC
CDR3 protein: CSAREQPLYEQYF

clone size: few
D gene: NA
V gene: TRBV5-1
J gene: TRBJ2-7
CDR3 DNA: TGCGCCAGCAGCCCCAGGACCCCCGGGAGACCCGAGCAGTACTTC
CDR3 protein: CASSPRTPGRPEQYF

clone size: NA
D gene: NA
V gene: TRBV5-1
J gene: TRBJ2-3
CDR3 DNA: TGCGCCAGCAGGGACGGGGGGCGCATAGATACGCAGTATTTT
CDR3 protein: CASRDGGRIDTQYF

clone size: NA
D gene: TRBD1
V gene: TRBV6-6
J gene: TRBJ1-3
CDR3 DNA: TGTGCCAGCAGTTACACCCGACAGGGTAGTTCTGGAAACACCATATATTTT
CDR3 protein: CASSYTRQGSSGNTIYF